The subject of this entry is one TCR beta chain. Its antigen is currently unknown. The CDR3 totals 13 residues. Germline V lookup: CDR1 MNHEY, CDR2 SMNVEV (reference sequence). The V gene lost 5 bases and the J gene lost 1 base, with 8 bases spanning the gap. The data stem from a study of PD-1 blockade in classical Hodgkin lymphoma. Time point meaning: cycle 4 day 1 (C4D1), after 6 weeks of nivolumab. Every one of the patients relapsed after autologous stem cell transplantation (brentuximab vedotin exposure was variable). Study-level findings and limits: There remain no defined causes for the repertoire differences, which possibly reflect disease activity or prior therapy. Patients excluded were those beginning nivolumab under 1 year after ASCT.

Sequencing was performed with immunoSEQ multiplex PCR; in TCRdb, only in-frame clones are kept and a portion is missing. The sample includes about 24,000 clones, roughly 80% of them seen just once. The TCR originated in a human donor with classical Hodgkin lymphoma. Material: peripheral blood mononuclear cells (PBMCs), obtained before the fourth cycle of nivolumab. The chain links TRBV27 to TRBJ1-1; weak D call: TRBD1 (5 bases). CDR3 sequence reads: CASSPQGNTEAFF. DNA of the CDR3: TGTGCCAGCAGTCCTCAGGGGAACACTGAAGCTTTCTTT.